One sample yielded the 16 T cell receptor beta chains listed below, sequenced in a study of identical twins. TCRdb re-called the 5' RACE reads through MiXCR, storing one row per CDR3 protein. There are under 250,000 distinct CDR3 sequences in the sample; around 10% occur only once, and roughly 5% lies in the top ten. Material for sequencing was memory (CD45RO+) T cells sorted from blood. Source of these receptors: a woman between 18 and 30 years old in good health.

This clonotype was observed a handful of times. Here the CDR3 DNA reads TGTGCCAGCAGCCCTATGGGGGGAGTAGGCGGGGAGCTGTTTTTT. Protein sequence: CASSPMGGVGGELFF. This rearrangement joins TRBV5-4 to TRBJ2-2; possibly TRBD2 for D (6 bases). The germline V gene encodes CDR1 SGHNT and CDR2 YYREEE (reference sequence). The V end lost 4 bases, the J end lost 7 bases, and 17 bases lay between the germline ends. This CDR3 has 15 residues.

In its sample, this clonotype was seen many times. The chain is built from TRBV7-2 and TRBJ1-5, with TRBD1 matching 9 bases. The CDR3 is made up of 16 amino acids. Trimming removed 1 base from V and 3 bases from J; junction bases left unmatched: 4. CDR1 and CDR2 (germline): SGHTA, FQGNSA. The CDR3 sequence is CASSLVGTGSNQPQHF. DNA for the CDR3: TGTGCCAGCAGCTTAGTCGGGACAGGGTCCAATCAGCCCCAGCATTTT.

This clonotype was observed a few times. The J gene is TRBJ2-5, the V gene TRBV4-3; D is unresolved. This CDR3 spans 15 amino acids. Trimming removed 0 bases from V and 2 bases from J, with 10 bases in between. CDR1 and CDR2 from the germline V gene are LGHNA and YSLEER. The CDR3 region is CASSQDRTDQETQYF. The CDR3, as DNA: TGCGCCAGCAGCCAAGATAGGACGGATCAAGAGACCCAGTACTTC.

For this clonotype: At one end the junction does not follow the germline gene, possibly because of a read error. This chain links TRBV19 with TRBJ2-5; 11 positions agree with TRBD2. The CDR3 runs 13 residues. Germline values: CDR1 LNHDA, CDR2 SQIVND (reference sequence). The CDR3 loop is CASRIAGGETQYF. The DNA of the CDR3 is TGTGCCAGTAGGATAGCGGGAGGGGAGACCCAGTACTTC.

The chain combines TRBV18 with TRBJ1-1; unclear D gene. Trimming removed 3 bases at V and 3 bases at J, with 8 bases between. Per germline, CDR1 KGHSH and CDR2 LQKENI. This CDR3 comprises 13 residues. CDR3 nucleotides: TGTGCCAGCTCACCGCTCGGGGACACTGAAGCTTTCTTT. This gives the protein CASSPLGDTEAFF.

The sample holds a few counts of this clonotype. The chain is built from TRBV5-1 and TRBJ2-5, with 9 bases aligning to TRBD2. The V segment lost 3 bases and the J segment 3 bases; nucleotides outside the gene matches: 3. The CDR3 contains 14 residues. CDR1 SGHRS and CDR2 YFSETQ come from the germline V gene. CDR3 in amino acids: CASSSSGGKETQYF. CDR3 in DNA: TGCGCCAGCAGCTCAAGCGGGGGGAAAGAGACCCAGTACTTC.

This clonotype was picked up many times. This rearrangement joins TRBV7-2 to TRBJ1-1; D is uncertain. Trimming pared 8 bases from V and 1 base from J, leaving 5 bases between. CDR3 length: 11 residues. Per the germline V gene, CDR1 is SGHTA and CDR2 is FQGNSA. This chain's CDR3 is CASWANTEAFF. As DNA, the CDR3 is TGTGCCAGCTGGGCGAACACTGAAGCTTTCTTT.

This chain links TRBV10-3 with TRBJ1-1; D unclear. V was pared by 0 bases and J by 1 base, with 6 bases between. The germline V gene encodes CDR1 ENHRY and CDR2 SYGVKD. The length of the CDR3 is 14 residues. The CDR3 DNA reads as TGTGCCATCAGTGAGTCTTGGGGGAACACTGAAGCTTTCTTT. Translated: CAISESWGNTEAFF.

This chain joins TRBV6-2 or TRBV6-3 and TRBJ2-1; D gene unclear. This CDR3 contains 14 residues. Germline V lookup: CDR1 MNHEY, CDR2 SVGEGT. Deletions cut 5 bases from V and 9 bases from J, with 17 bases between. In nucleotides, the CDR3 is TGTGCCAGCAGTCGACAATCTAGGTTTGGTGAGCAGTTCTTC. Residues: CASSRQSRFGEQFF.

The gene calls are TRBV6-5 and TRBJ2-5; D unclear. The CDR3 is 18 amino acids. Trimming left V 2 bases short and J 2 bases short, with 21 bases between. The germline V gene has CDR1 MNHEY and CDR2 SVGAGI. The CDR3 region has the DNA TGTGCCAGCAGTTACGGGCAACCAGGAAACCCGTATCAAGAGACCCAGTACTTC. Residues: CASSYGQPGNPYQETQYF.

Only a few counts were recorded for this clonotype. J is TRBJ2-2 and V is TRBV6-1, with D possibly being TRBD1 (6 bases). The germline V gene has CDR1 MNHNS and CDR2 SASEGT. The V end was cut by 6 bases, the J end by 4 bases, with 12 bases between. CDR3 length: 14 amino acids. The CDR3 sequence: CASSNTGSTGELFF. DNA for the CDR3: TGTGCCAGCAGCAATACAGGGTCCACCGGGGAGCTGTTTTTT.

This clonotype was found many times. The rearrangement joins TRBV6-2 or TRBV6-3 to TRBJ2-1; the D is unclear. The germline gives CDR1 MNHEY, CDR2 SVGEGT. Trimming removed 5 bases from V and 10 bases from J, with 12 bases in between. This CDR3 has 12 residues. For the CDR3, the DNA is TGTGCCAGCAGTCCTCGTTTGGCAGAGCAGTTCTTC. Its protein product is CASSPRLAEQFF.

This chain connects TRBV12-3 or TRBV12-4 to TRBJ2-5; 7 nucleotides line up with TRBD1. The CDR3 contains 12 residues. V shed 6 bases and J 4 bases; nucleotides not matched to a gene: 2. CDR3 sequence: CASRRQGETQYF. The CDR3 DNA is TGTGCCAGCAGACGACAGGGAGAGACCCAGTACTTC.

The chain has TRBV19 and TRBJ2-7; D is uncertain. CDR1 and CDR2 from the germline V gene are LNHDA and SQIVND (reference sequence). Trimming removed 2 bases from V and 0 bases from J, with 14 bases in between. The CDR3 consists of 16 residues. CDR3 in DNA: TGTGCCAGTAGTATAACTACCCGAATGAGCTCCTACGAGCAGTACTTC. Its protein product is CASSITTRMSSYEQYF.

V gene TRBV5-1 combines with J gene TRBJ1-1; 9 bases map to TRBD1. V was clipped by 0 bases and J by 3 bases; unmatched bases: 9. CDR1 and CDR2 (germline): SGHRS, YFSETQ. This CDR3 is built from 17 residues. Written as DNA, the CDR3 is TGCGCCAGCAGCTTGGAAAACAGGGGGCGGGTGGACACTGAAGCTTTCTTT. Its translation is CASSLENRGRVDTEAFF.

This clonotype appeared a few times. This sequence joins TRBV20-1 and TRBJ2-5; D not certain. V was trimmed by 4 bases and J by 7 bases, leaving 19 bases between them. Germline values: CDR1 DFQATT, CDR2 SNEGSKA (reference sequence). This CDR3 has 14 amino acids. CDR3 residues: CSATKGNAPGTQYF. DNA of the CDR3: TGCAGTGCTACGAAAGGGAACGCCCCAGGGACCCAGTACTTC.